Detailed here is one TCR beta chain. Its antigen is not yet known. Base-call qualities are not available, and no considerably larger clone is one nucleotide away. This record belongs to a study of PD-1 blockade in classical Hodgkin lymphoma (dated by TCRdb to 2020 to 2021). Concerning the study at large: Nivolumab dosing was 3 mg/kg intravenously every 2 weeks, continuing until either disease progression or unacceptable toxicity. To define a peripheral blood immune signature of response to PD-1 blockade in classical Hodgkin lymphoma, the study combined TCR beta sequencing with CyTOF.

The paper's findings and limits, for the study overall: Patients starting nivolumab less than 1 year after ASCT had lower diversity and were excluded from later analyses to avoid confounding by immune reconstitution. Newly diagnosed patients were reported to have lower baseline TCR diversity than healthy donors, and relapsed/refractory patients were reported to have lower baseline TCR diversity still. Only a single clinical trial cohort was studied, and what caused the repertoire differences, possibly disease activity or prior therapy, remained undefined. Trial patients achieving complete response had baseline diversity similar to newly diagnosed patients, whereas partial responders and progressors had significantly lower diversity. A significant rise by C4D1 was seen in CD4+ but not CD8+ TCR diversity (p=0.0027 vs p=0.16), with the rise being most apparent in complete responders (p=0.02).

CDR1 and CDR2 (MNHNS, SASEGT) derive from the germline V gene. The junction carries 7 bases between V and J, which are trimmed by 0 bases and 8 bases respectively. The CDR3, from cysteine to phenylalanine, totals 12 residues. Of all the DNA, just the CDR3 is kept, 36 bases in frame from base 1. In light of the paper, this sample's time point label describes: cycle 4 day 1 (C4D1), after about 6 weeks of nivolumab. All trial patients had relapsed after autologous stem cell transplantation, with cohorts A, B and C differing in prior brentuximab vedotin exposure. The trial cohort comprised fewer than 65 patients with relapsed/refractory classical Hodgkin lymphoma whose best overall responses were complete response, partial response or progressive disease. In the multi-cohort phase II CheckMate 205 trial, trial patients received single-agent nivolumab. An independent review committee assessed best overall response by applying the 2007 International Working Group response criteria. Trial PBMCs were collected immediately before nivolumab initiation (C1D1) and during therapy at cycle 2 day 1 and cycle 4 day 1. Peripheral blood was collected in 8 mL Vacutainer Cell Preparation Tubes, from which PBMCs were isolated by centrifugation and then cryopreserved.

Genomic DNA was isolated using the Qiagen DNeasy kit from unsorted PBMCs as well as from negatively selected CD4+ and CD8+ fractions. Amplification of TCR beta CDR3 regions was done by immunoSEQ multiplex PCR with primers that anneal to V and J segments. A synthetic immune receptor repertoire was used to minimize amplification bias, and any remaining bias was removed computationally after sequencing. For the original study's pipeline: Repertoire diversity was quantified as the Shannon entropy index using custom Python scripts. Unsorted, CD4+ and CD8+ repertoires were examined separately, except in combined analyses, for which CD4+ and CD8+ sequences were merged in silico. A clone counted as expanded when the clone's frequency after treatment rose at least 2-fold relative to C1D1, and clones undetected at baseline were given a pseudocount of 0.5. Clones with 0 or 1 copy at C1D1 were defined as singleton clones, while clones with 2 or more copies were defined as non-singleton clones. Clones expanded in unsorted samples were labelled as CD4+, CD8+ or unknown by matching protein sequences in sorted samples from the same patient. Wilcoxon tests were applied to paired samples to test diversity changes from C1D1 to C4D1. This is the immuneACCESS table as TCRdb keeps it, with only in-frame sequences that have V and J called. A part of the clones is gone; compared with another copy, unresolved V genes explain less than half, and the rest is unexplained. That table gives V, J and clone size, and the DNA gave D and trimming. This sample holds some 48,000 clones; more than 75% were observed only once. 19% of the sample comes from the top ten.

Sequenced material: peripheral blood mononuclear cells (PBMCs), taken before the fourth cycle of nivolumab. The receptor was derived from a human donor with classical Hodgkin lymphoma. The V gene is TRBV6-1 and the J gene is TRBJ1-2, with no D gene named confidently. The DNA is as follows: TGTGCCAGCAGTGAAGCGAGTCCCGGCTACACCTTC. This translates into CASSEASPGYTF.